Listed here are 25 T cell receptor beta chains from one sample, sequenced in a study of blood T cell repertoires in COVID-19. Profiled with immunoSEQ multiplex PCR; TCRdb holds only in-frame clones, not every one. The sample consists of approximately 93,000 clones, around two thirds of them appearing once. The sequencing sample was made of peripheral blood. Every receptor here comes from a man in his 70s with COVID-19, enrolled during active disease.

This clone has more than one count but fewer than ten. The V gene is TRBV29-1, the J gene TRBJ1-2, with 9 bases matching TRBD1. The V gene end was trimmed by 6 bases and the J gene end by 5 bases; junction bases not matched to a gene: 4. Germline V lookup: CDR1 SQVTM, CDR2 ANQGSEA. The CDR3 runs to 12 residues. CDR3 protein: CSVGDRAYGYTF. The DNA for the CDR3 is TGCAGCGTGGGGGACAGGGCGTATGGCTACACCTTC.

In nucleotides, the CDR3 is TGTGCCATCAGTGAATCCACAGGATCTGGGGCCAACGTCCTGACTTTC. It translates to CAISESTGSGANVLTF. The chain combines TRBV10-3 with TRBJ2-6, with a possible D match to TRBD1 (5 bases). The germline CDR1 and CDR2 sequences are ENHRY and SYGVKD. The CDR3 is 16 amino acids. V gave up 3 bases and J gave up 1 base, with 10 bases separating them.

The rearrangement uses TRBV25-1 and TRBJ2-4, with D perhaps matching TRBD2 (6 bases). The CDR3 length is 13 residues. CDR1 and CDR2 from the germline V gene are MGHDK and SYGVNS. The V gene lost 5 bases and the J gene lost 8 bases, with 13 bases spanning the gap. CDR3: CASSTGGSDIQYF. CDR3 DNA sequence: TGTGCCAGCAGTACTGGGGGGTCGGACATTCAGTACTTC.

This clone appeared once. It may be a read error: a sequence one base away is much more abundant. This sequence joins TRBV27 and TRBJ1-2; D ambiguous. The germline V gene encodes CDR1 MNHEY and CDR2 SMNVEV (reference sequence). There are 13 residues in the CDR3. Here the CDR3 reads CANSSQFNYGYTF. The CDR3 DNA follows: TGTGCCAACAGTTCACAGTTTAACTATGGCTACACCTTC.

The table lists this clone with a few counts. The rearrangement joins TRBV9 to TRBJ2-7, with D maybe TRBD2 (7 bases). Trimming pared 2 bases from V and 7 bases from J, leaving 13 bases between. Germline V gene sequence: CDR1 SGDLS, CDR2 YYNGEE. The CDR3 runs 13 residues. The CDR3 reads CASSVGGAGEQYF. The CDR3 nucleotides read TGTGCCAGCAGCGTTGGGGGGGCGGGGGAGCAGTACTTC.

This clone occurred many times. The rearrangement uses TRBV7-3 and TRBJ2-1; 7 nucleotides line up with TRBD1. This CDR3 spans 15 amino acids. CDR1 is SGHTA and CDR2 is FQGTGA in the germline V gene. With V trimmed by 0 bases and J by 3 bases, 2 bases remained unmatched. In DNA form, the CDR3 reads TGTGCCAGCAGCTTAACTAGGGACAGCTACAATGAGCAGTTCTTC. It specifies CASSLTRDSYNEQFF.

Only a few counts were recorded for this clone. This chain connects TRBV6-2 or TRBV6-3 to TRBJ2-7; D remains ambiguous. With 2 bases removed from V and 9 bases from J, the gap between germline ends came to 11 bases. CDR1 and CDR2 (germline): MNHEY, SVGEGT. The CDR3 totals 12 residues. The CDR3 loop is CASSYGPLGQYF. The CDR3 DNA is TGTGCCAGCAGTTACGGGCCCCTCGGGCAGTACTTC.

The gene calls are TRBV19 and TRBJ1-2, with 9 bases matching TRBD1. The CDR3 is made up of 14 amino acids. Losses at the gene ends were 8 bases for V and 8 bases for J; bases not matched to a gene: 12. The germline V gene encodes CDR1 LNHDA and CDR2 SQIVND (reference sequence). The CDR3 protein is CASALGTGRWGYTF. The CDR3 DNA sequence: TGTGCCAGTGCTCTAGGGACAGGGAGATGGGGCTACACCTTC.

The rearrangement links TRBV7-2 to TRBJ2-7; 10 bases agree with TRBD2. Germline trimming cut 4 bases from V and 2 bases from J; bases unmatched to any gene: 8. CDR1 and CDR2 (germline): SGHTA, FQGNSA. The CDR3 extends over 16 amino acids. The CDR3 protein is CASSYLSGRATYEQYF. The DNA of the CDR3 is TGTGCCAGCAGCTACCTCAGCGGGAGGGCCACCTACGAGCAGTACTTC.

The chain joins TRBV28 to TRBJ1-2; possible D gene TRBD1, 6 bases. This CDR3 has 13 residues. Germline CDR1 is MDHEN and CDR2 is SYDVKM. V gave up 6 bases and J gave up 5 bases, with 13 bases separating them. This chain's CDR3 is CASRVIQGYGYTF. The DNA of the CDR3 is TGTGCCAGCAGGGTTATACAGGGATATGGCTACACCTTC.

The chain links TRBV24-1 to TRBJ2-5, with 10 bases aligning to TRBD1. Germline assignment: CDR1 KGHDR and CDR2 SFDVKD. This CDR3 spans 15 amino acids. With V trimmed by 8 bases and J by 5 bases, 10 bases remained unmatched. CDR3 nucleotides: TGTGCCACCACAGATTCCGGGACAGGGGACGAGACCCAGTACTTC. It yields the protein CATTDSGTGDETQYF.

The chain couples TRBV20-1 to TRBJ1-1; no clear D. The germline gives CDR1 DFQATT, CDR2 SNEGSKA (reference sequence). The CDR3 has 12 residues. Trimming pared 3 bases from V and 0 bases from J, leaving 5 bases between. The CDR3 bases are TGCAGTGCTAGTCCTATGAACACTGAAGCTTTCTTT. As protein: CSASPMNTEAFF.

This CDR3 is CASSPFRSLETQYF. CDR3 nucleotides: TGTGCCAGCTCACCATTTCGGAGTTTAGAGACCCAGTACTTC. This chain links TRBV18 with TRBJ2-5; D is unresolved. V gave up 2 bases and J gave up 4 bases, with 11 bases separating them. Germline V gene sequence: CDR1 KGHSH, CDR2 LQKENI. This CDR3 region has 14 residues. Using reference TRBV18 and TRBJ2-5 for the parts outside the CDR3, the full variable domain is NAGVMQNPRHLVRRRGQEARLRCSPMKGHSHVYWYRQLPEEGLKFMVYLQKENIIDESGMPKERFSAEFPKEGPSILRIQQVVRGDSAAYFCASSPFRSLETQYFGPGTRLLVL.

The J gene is TRBJ1-6, the V gene TRBV28; 9 nucleotides align to TRBD1. This CDR3 comprises 15 residues. CDR1 is MDHEN and CDR2 is SYDVKM in the germline V gene. The V gene end was trimmed by 8 bases and the J gene end by 0 bases; junction bases not matched to a gene: 2. The CDR3 DNA sequence: TGTGCCAGCGGGACAGGGAGCTCCTATAATTCACCCCTCCACTTT. Amino acid sequence: CASGTGSSYNSPLHF.

This clone appeared a few times. The gene calls are TRBV3-1 (or the pseudogene TRBV3-2) and TRBJ1-1; 7 bases line up with TRBD1. Trimming cost V 4 bases and J 5 bases; bases outside gene matches: 4. The germline gives CDR1 LGHDT, CDR2 YNNKEL (reference sequence). The CDR3 is 13 residues long. The CDR3 region is CASSRRQGTEAFF. The CDR3 nucleotides are TGTGCCAGCAGCCGTCGACAGGGAACTGAAGCTTTCTTT.

The chain couples TRBV9 to TRBJ2-3, with TRBD2 identical over 15 bases. J was trimmed by 4 bases and V by 0 bases; bases with no gene match: 3. Germline CDR1 reads SGDLS; CDR2 reads YYNGEE. This CDR3 contains 17 residues. CDR3 bases: TGTGCCAGCAGCGTAGGGACTAGCGGGAGGGCCGCAGATACGCAGTATTTT. Encoded protein: CASSVGTSGRAADTQYF.

CDR3 DNA: TGTGCCAGCAGAATACAGGGCGCCGGGGAGCTGTTTTTT. It translates to CASRIQGAGELFF. The chain combines TRBV6-5 with TRBJ2-2; D perhaps matches TRBD1 (6 bases). Germline V gene data show CDR1 as MNHEY and CDR2 as SVGAGI. The germline V and J ends were trimmed by 6 bases and 6 bases, with 11 bases remaining between them. The CDR3 spans 13 residues.

V gene TRBV30 combines with J gene TRBJ2-5; 12 bases line up with TRBD1. Germline V gene lookup returns CDR1 GTSNPN and CDR2 SVGIG (reference sequence). The J segment lost 7 bases and the V segment lost 5 bases, leaving 2 bases of the junction unmatched. This CDR3 region has 12 residues. In DNA, the CDR3 is TGTGCCTGGGGGACAGGGGGCGCGACCCAGTACTTC. This translates into CAWGTGGATQYF.

The V and J genes are TRBV2 and TRBJ1-3, with D uncertain. The germline V and J ends were trimmed by 6 bases and 0 bases, with 12 bases remaining between them. Germline V gene lookup returns CDR1 SNHLY and CDR2 FYNNEI. This CDR3 is 15 amino acids long. The CDR3 loop reads CASSPQLFSGNTIYF. CDR3 in DNA: TGTGCCAGCAGCCCACAGCTATTCTCTGGAAACACCATATATTTT.

The genes are TRBV28 and TRBJ1-1; 7 nucleotides match TRBD1. The CDR3 has 18 residues. Germline values: CDR1 MDHEN, CDR2 SYDVKM. V shed 2 bases, J shed 0 bases, and the junction held 12 bases outside the gene matches. Here the CDR3 reads CASSLPRQGLVMNTEAFF. The DNA for the CDR3 is TGTGCCAGCAGTTTACCCCGACAGGGCCTTGTAATGAACACTGAAGCTTTCTTT. Full variable domain (rest looked up from reference TRBV28 and TRBJ1-1): DVKVTQSSRYLVKRTGEKVFLECVQDMDHENMFWYRQDPGLGLRLIYFSYDVKMKEKGDIPEGYSVSREKKERFSLILESASTNQTSMYLCASSLPRQGLVMNTEAFFGQGTRLTVV.

This clone was picked up one time. The chain recombines TRBV27 with TRBJ1-3, with D possibly TRBD1 on 6 matching bases. This CDR3 is built from 14 residues. Trimming shortened V by 5 bases and J by 4 bases, and 12 bases separated the two germline ends. Germline CDR1 and CDR2: MNHEY and SMNVEV (reference sequence). CDR3 DNA: TGTGCCAGCAGTCCCCGGACAGCCGGAAACACCATATATTTT. Its translation is CASSPRTAGNTIYF.

The chain uses TRBV3-1 (or the pseudogene TRBV3-2) and TRBJ1-4; 8 bases are shared with TRBD1. Germline values: CDR1 LGHDT, CDR2 YNNKEL (reference sequence). V lost 5 bases and J lost 6; bases outside the gene matches: 5. The CDR3 consists of 14 residues. CDR3 region: CASSRTGSDEKLFF. The CDR3 DNA sequence: TGTGCCAGCAGCAGGACAGGGAGTGATGAAAAACTGTTTTTT.

This chain uses TRBV4-1 with TRBJ2-3, with D tentatively TRBD1 (5 bases). Deletions cut 3 bases from V and 1 base from J, with 17 bases between. Germline V CDR1 and CDR2: MGHRA, YSYEKL. CDR3 length equals 17 residues. CDR3 amino acids: CASSHTPTGSGTDTQYF. CDR3 DNA sequence: TGCGCCAGCAGCCATACACCAACAGGCTCTGGCACAGATACGCAGTATTTT.

The chain couples TRBV9 to TRBJ2-3, with 15 bases matching TRBD2. Germline values: CDR1 SGDLS, CDR2 YYNGEE. V was clipped by 3 bases and J by 2 bases; unmatched bases: 4. This CDR3 has 17 residues. This CDR3 is CASSGGLAGGYTDTQYF. The CDR3 coding sequence is TGTGCCAGCAGCGGCGGACTAGCGGGAGGGTACACAGATACGCAGTATTTT.

This clone has more than one count but fewer than ten. This chain links TRBV5-4 with TRBJ2-2; tentative D call: TRBD2 (6 bases). The length of the CDR3 is 16 residues. CDR1 is SGHNT, CDR2 YYREEE, per germline (reference sequence). The V end lost 0 bases, the J end lost 0 bases, and 9 bases lay between the germline ends. CDR3 region: CASSLGGGTNTGELFF. CDR3 coding DNA: TGTGCCAGCAGCTTGGGTGGCGGGACGAACACCGGGGAGCTGTTTTTT.